The 17 T cell receptor beta chains below were found in one sample sequenced in a study of T cell repertoires in cytomegalovirus infection. TCRdb reanalysed the reads using MiXCR and keeps one entry per CDR3 protein. The table has about 310,000 distinct CDR3 sequences, 15% to 20% seen once. Sequenced: PBMCs. All receptors come from a human donor in good health (CMV status not recorded). Some clones in this sample may be carry-over from other donors' samples.

This clonotype was found a few times. The V and J genes are TRBV25-1 and TRBJ2-7; TRBD2 might be the D (5 bases). Germline-derived CDR1 and CDR2 are MGHDK and SYGVNS. Deletions cut 2 bases from V and 0 bases from J, with 8 bases between. The CDR3 totals 14 residues. Here the CDR3 reads CASSEGSRSYEQYF. The CDR3 nucleotides read TGTGCCAGCAGTGAAGGGAGCCGCTCCTACGAGCAGTACTTC.

This clonotype was seen at least ten times. This chain links TRBV28 with TRBJ1-1; 7 bases are shared with TRBD1. This CDR3 region has 15 residues. Germline V gives CDR1 MDHEN, CDR2 SYDVKM. The CDR3 region is CPPRLGTAMNTEAFF. The CDR3 region has the DNA TGTCCCCCCAGATTGGGGACAGCGATGAACACTGAAGCTTTCTTT.

The gene calls are TRBV5-8 and TRBJ1-6; 7 bases are a match to TRBD1. The germline gives CDR1 SGHTS, CDR2 YDEGEE. CDR3 length: 14 amino acids. After removal of 4 bases from V and 10 bases from J, the junction contained 8 bases not matched to a gene. CDR3 amino acids: CASSPRTGFSPLHF. CDR3 coding DNA: TGTGCCAGCAGCCCCCGGACAGGATTCTCACCCCTCCACTTT.

The chain has TRBV3-1 and TRBJ1-6; D is undetermined. The CDR3 is made up of 16 amino acids. Deletions cut 0 bases from V and 6 bases from J, with 12 bases between. The germline V gene has CDR1 LGHDT and CDR2 YNNKEL (reference sequence). The CDR3 DNA is TGTGCCAGCAGCCAAGAAGGAGGCCGCGCTAATTCACCCCTCCACTTT. Translation gives CASSQEGGRANSPLHF.

The rearrangement uses TRBV12-3 or TRBV12-4 and TRBJ1-2, with D perhaps TRBD1 (5 bases). The CDR3 consists of 12 residues. V was shortened by 3 bases and J by 7 bases, with 9 bases between the two germline ends. The CDR3 reads CASSFRDRGYTF. DNA for the CDR3: TGTGCCAGCAGTTTCCGGGACCGTGGCTACACCTTC.

This clonotype was recorded many times. The chain carries TRBV27 and TRBJ2-5; perhaps D is TRBD1 or TRBD2 (6 bases each). CDR3 size: 15 residues. V was shortened by 2 bases and J by 5 bases, with 15 bases between the two germline ends. CDR1 and CDR2 from the germline V gene are MNHEY and SMNVEV (reference sequence). The CDR3 is CASSLIGGAEETQYF. CDR3 DNA: TGTGCCAGCAGTTTAATCGGGGGCGCGGAGGAGACCCAGTACTTC.

The chain is built from TRBV24-1 and TRBJ2-5; TRBD2 is a possible D gene (5 bases). V was clipped by 5 bases and J by 5 bases, with 8 bases between them. Looked up from germline, CDR1 is KGHDR and CDR2 is SFDVKD. This CDR3 is built from 12 residues. CDR3 in amino acids: CATSGAGETQYF. DNA of the CDR3: TGTGCCACCAGTGGTGCGGGTGAGACCCAGTACTTC.

This clonotype has just one count. This sequence joins TRBV27 and TRBJ2-3, with D possibly matching TRBD1 (5 bases). With 3 bases removed from V and 6 bases from J, the gap between germline ends came to 7 bases. This CDR3 is built from 12 residues. From germline, CDR1 is MNHEY and CDR2 SMNVEV (reference sequence). In nucleotides, the CDR3 is TGTGCCAGCAGTTTTGGGGCGGATACGCAGTATTTT. Translated: CASSFGADTQYF.

The rearrangement links TRBV10-3 to TRBJ2-6, with unresolved D. V gave up 2 bases and J gave up 0 bases, with 14 bases separating them. CDR3 length: 18 residues. Germline-derived CDR1 and CDR2 are ENHRY and SYGVKD. The CDR3 DNA follows: TGTGCCATCAGTGAGCCTCCGGGCCGAATCTCTGGGGCCAACGTCCTGACTTTC. It specifies CAISEPPGRISGANVLTF.

The chain uses TRBV28 and TRBJ1-1, with D maybe TRBD1 (5 bases). V was clipped by 7 bases and J by 0 bases, with 12 bases between them. Germline V gene sequence: CDR1 MDHEN, CDR2 SYDVKM. The CDR3 consists of 14 residues. The DNA for the CDR3 is TGTGCCAGCAAGGTGGGGGATTTGAACACTGAAGCTTTCTTT. Its protein is CASKVGDLNTEAFF.

The table lists this clonotype with many counts. The rearrangement uses TRBV7-8 and TRBJ1-4; possible D gene TRBD1, 5 bases. Germline values: CDR1 SGHVS, CDR2 FQNEAQ. The CDR3 loop spans 18 amino acids. With 1 base removed from V and 0 bases from J, the gap between germline ends came to 15 bases. Written as DNA, the CDR3 is TGTGCCAGCAGCTTAGAGTCCAGGGCGTTCACAACTAATGAAAAACTGTTTTTT. Translation gives CASSLESRAFTTNEKLFF.

This clonotype was seen more than once but under ten times. The chain is built from TRBV28 and TRBJ2-2; D not resolved. V was clipped by 6 bases and J by 8 bases, with 10 bases between them. Germline V gene data show CDR1 as MDHEN and CDR2 as SYDVKM. The length of the CDR3 is 12 residues. The CDR3 loop is CASSSQGGELFF. For the CDR3, the DNA is TGTGCCAGCAGCTCCCAAGGGGGGGAGCTGTTTTTT.

The rearrangement uses TRBV7-2 and TRBJ2-5; weak D call: TRBD2 (6 bases). The CDR3 runs to 15 residues. V lost 4 bases to trimming and J lost 1 base, with 13 bases between them. Germline CDR1 reads SGHTA; CDR2 reads FQGNSA. The CDR3 DNA is TGTGCCAGCAGCTGGAAGCGGGCCCTCCAAGAGACCCAGTACTTC. Translating it yields CASSWKRALQETQYF.

This clonotype was seen at least ten times. At one end, the junction sequence differs from germline, possibly due to a read error. The chain employs TRBV7-2 and TRBJ1-1; no clear D gene. The length of the CDR3 is 14 residues. The germline gives CDR1 SGHTA, CDR2 FQGNSA. CDR3 residues: CASTLTGYNTEAFF. CDR3 bases: TGTGCCAGCACCTTAACGGGGTATAACACTGAAGCTTTCTTT.

This clonotype came up a few times. This chain links TRBV20-1 with TRBJ1-2, with TRBD1 matching over 9 bases. The CDR3 totals 13 residues. Looked up from germline, CDR1 is DFQATT and CDR2 is SNEGSKA (reference sequence). Germline trimming cut 6 bases from V and 8 bases from J; bases unmatched to any gene: 10. The CDR3 here is CSAKGGTGIGYTF. CDR3 nucleotides: TGCAGTGCAAAAGGCGGGACAGGGATCGGCTACACCTTC.

This clonotype was detected ten times or more. The chain combines TRBV12-3 or TRBV12-4 with TRBJ2-5; either TRBD1 or TRBD2 may supply D (5 bases each). Trimming took 2 bases from V and 6 from J, leaving 10 bases between them. CDR3 length equals 13 residues. The CDR3 region is CASSLIEGQTQYF. CDR3 DNA: TGTGCCAGCAGTTTAATAGAGGGACAGACCCAGTACTTC.

This clonotype has only a few counts. The V call is TRBV15, the J call TRBJ1-3; D is uncertain. The CDR3 is made up of 16 amino acids. The germline V gene has CDR1 LNHNV and CDR2 YYDKDF (reference sequence). Between the trimmed V and J ends, which lost 0 bases and 0 bases, there was a span of 9 bases. CDR3 in amino acids: CATSRDLPGSGNTIYF. The DNA of the CDR3 is TGTGCCACCAGCAGAGATCTGCCGGGCTCTGGAAACACCATATATTTT.